These T cell receptor beta chains were read from a single sample in a study of low-dose radiotherapy and immunotherapy resistance in tumors. TCRdb recomputed calls from the reads with MiXCR, one row per CDR3 protein. The sample contains about 30,000 distinct CDR3 sequences, 49% of which appear only once. The specimen was PBMCs, collected after low-dose radiotherapy plus immunotherapy. Every receptor here comes from a male donor with gallbladder cancer. Both conserved end residues are part of each CDR3. Each record gives: CDR3 length, V gene, J gene, clone size, CDR3 protein. The size entry is marked missing in some rows and otherwise reads once, few, many or a size class.

14	TRBV2	TRBJ1-2	few	CASSKTGLHYGYTF
15	TRBV27	TRBJ2-7	NA	CASRTRGQGSYEQYF
14	TRBV9	TRBJ1-3	few	CASSVGQLGNTIYF
15	TRBV6-2/TRBV6-3	TRBJ1-2	NA	CASSDSGGLGYGYTF
15	TRBV19	TRBJ1-5	NA	CASSMQIGREQPQHF
13	TRBV25-1	TRBJ1-4	many	CASKGRVNEKLFF
14	TRBV4-1	TRBJ2-5	many	CASSQDKTAQTQYF
16	TRBV19	TRBJ1-5	medium-sized	CASSTSHRGPPQPQHF
16	TRBV4-1	TRBJ1-2	NA	CASSPAQWTTNYGYTF
16	TRBV24-1	TRBJ1-3	NA	CATSPIKTGTGNTIYF
13	TRBV7-6	TRBJ2-7	NA	CASSLQGDYEQYF
20	TRBV12-3/TRBV12-4	TRBJ2-7	NA	CASSLRNWGLAGSQLYEQYF
13	TRBV7-9	TRBJ2-3	NA	CASSLTGENTQYF
12	TRBV7-2	TRBJ2-1	many	CASSPQGLEQFF
20	TRBV5-1	TRBJ2-1	NA	CASSLGRLASGRTSYNEQFF
18	TRBV10-3	TRBJ2-2	NA	CAISDEDYQTGELFFFFF
16	TRBV6-1	TRBJ1-1	NA	CASSYSLVGRNTEAFF
15	TRBV28	TRBJ2-3	NA	CASSLIQPDTDTQYF
12	TRBV5-3	TRBJ1-4	medium-sized	CASSLDGHPSIF
16	TRBV13	TRBJ1-6	NA	CASSLGSGHYNSPLHF
14	TRBV2	TRBJ2-1	few	CADRGRSSYNEQFF
17	TRBV12-3/TRBV12-4	TRBJ1-1	NA	CASSLSKGRDITTEAFF
13	TRBV7-8	TRBJ1-5	NA	CASSSTQSQPQHF
13	TRBV28	TRBJ2-5	many	CASSRQGEETQYF
15	TRBV6-8	TRBJ2-1	NA	CASSYRVAGHNEQFF
12	TRBV5-1	TRBJ2-1	many	CASSPNWNEQFF